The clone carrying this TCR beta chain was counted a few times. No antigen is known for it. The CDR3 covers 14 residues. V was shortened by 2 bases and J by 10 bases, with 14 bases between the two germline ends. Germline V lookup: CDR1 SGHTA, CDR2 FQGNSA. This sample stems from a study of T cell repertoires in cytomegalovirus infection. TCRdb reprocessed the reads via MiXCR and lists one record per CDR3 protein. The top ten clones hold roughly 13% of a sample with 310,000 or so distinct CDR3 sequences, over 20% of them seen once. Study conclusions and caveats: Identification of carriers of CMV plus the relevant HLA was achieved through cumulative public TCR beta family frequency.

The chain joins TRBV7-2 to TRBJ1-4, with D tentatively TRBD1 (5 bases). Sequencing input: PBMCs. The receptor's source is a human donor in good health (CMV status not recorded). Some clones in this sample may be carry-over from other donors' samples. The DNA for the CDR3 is TGTGCCAGCAGCTTACAGGGACGCGGGATAAAACTGTTTTTT. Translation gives CASSLQGRGIKLFF.